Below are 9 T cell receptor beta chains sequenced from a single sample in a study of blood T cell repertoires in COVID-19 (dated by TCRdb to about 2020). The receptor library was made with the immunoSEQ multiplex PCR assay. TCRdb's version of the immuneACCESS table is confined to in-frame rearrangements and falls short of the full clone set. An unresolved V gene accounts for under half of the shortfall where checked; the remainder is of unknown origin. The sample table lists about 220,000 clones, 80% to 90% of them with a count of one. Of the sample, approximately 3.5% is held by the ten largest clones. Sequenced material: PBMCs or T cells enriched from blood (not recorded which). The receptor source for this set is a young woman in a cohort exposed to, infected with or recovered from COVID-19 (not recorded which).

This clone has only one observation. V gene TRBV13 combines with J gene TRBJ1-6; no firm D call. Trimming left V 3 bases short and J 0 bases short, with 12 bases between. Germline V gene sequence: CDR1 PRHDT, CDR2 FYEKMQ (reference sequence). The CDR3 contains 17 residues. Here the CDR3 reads CASSFWRAGSYNSPLHF. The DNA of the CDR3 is TGTGCCAGCAGCTTTTGGCGGGCGGGCTCCTATAATTCACCCCTCCACTTT.

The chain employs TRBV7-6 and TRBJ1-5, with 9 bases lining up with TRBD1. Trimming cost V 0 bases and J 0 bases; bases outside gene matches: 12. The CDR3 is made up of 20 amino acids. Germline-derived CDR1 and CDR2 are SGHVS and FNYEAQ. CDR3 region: CASSLAAGTGRLNSNQPQHF. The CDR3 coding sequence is TGTGCCAGCAGCTTAGCTGCCGGGACAGGGCGACTAAATAGCAATCAGCCCCAGCATTTT.

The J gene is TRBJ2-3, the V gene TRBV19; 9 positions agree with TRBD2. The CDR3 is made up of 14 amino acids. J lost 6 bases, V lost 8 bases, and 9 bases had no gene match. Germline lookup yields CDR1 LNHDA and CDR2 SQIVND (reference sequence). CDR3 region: CASSTSGHHDTQYF. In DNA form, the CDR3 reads TGTGCCAGTTCCACTAGCGGGCATCATGATACGCAGTATTTT.

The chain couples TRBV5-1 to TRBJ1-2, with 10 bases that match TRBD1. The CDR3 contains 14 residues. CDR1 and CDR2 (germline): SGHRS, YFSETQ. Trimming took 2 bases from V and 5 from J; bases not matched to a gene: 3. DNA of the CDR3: TGCGCCAGCAGCTTTGGGACAGGGGCTTATGGCTACACCTTC. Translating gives CASSFGTGAYGYTF.

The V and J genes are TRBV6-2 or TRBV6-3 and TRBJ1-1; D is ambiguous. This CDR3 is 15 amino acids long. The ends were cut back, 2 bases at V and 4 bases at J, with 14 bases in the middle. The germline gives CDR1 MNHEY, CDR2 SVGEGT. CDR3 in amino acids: CASSYLGGSGTEAFF. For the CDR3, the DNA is TGTGCCAGCAGTTACCTTGGAGGGTCGGGCACTGAAGCTTTCTTT.

In DNA form, the CDR3 reads TGTGCCAGCATCCAGGGGTCTTCTGGAAACACCATATATTTT. Translating it yields CASIQGSSGNTIYF. The rearrangement links TRBV6-5 to TRBJ1-3, with D possibly TRBD1 on 6 matching bases. This CDR3 contains 14 residues. V lost 7 bases and J 1 base, leaving 11 bases between the germline ends. Germline V gene sequence: CDR1 MNHEY, CDR2 SVGAGI.

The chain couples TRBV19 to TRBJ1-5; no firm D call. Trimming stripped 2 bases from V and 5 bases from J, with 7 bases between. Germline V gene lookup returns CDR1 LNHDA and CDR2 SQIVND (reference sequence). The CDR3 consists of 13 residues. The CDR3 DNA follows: TGTGCCAGTAGTATACGTTCAGATCAGCCCCAGCATTTT. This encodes CASSIRSDQPQHF.

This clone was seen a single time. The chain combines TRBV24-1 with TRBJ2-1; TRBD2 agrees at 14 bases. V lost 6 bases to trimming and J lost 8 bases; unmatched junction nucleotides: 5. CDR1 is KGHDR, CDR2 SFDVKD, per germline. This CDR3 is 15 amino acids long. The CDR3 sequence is CATSSTSGRAYEQFF. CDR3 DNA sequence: TGTGCCACCAGTTCGACTAGCGGGAGGGCCTATGAGCAGTTCTTC.

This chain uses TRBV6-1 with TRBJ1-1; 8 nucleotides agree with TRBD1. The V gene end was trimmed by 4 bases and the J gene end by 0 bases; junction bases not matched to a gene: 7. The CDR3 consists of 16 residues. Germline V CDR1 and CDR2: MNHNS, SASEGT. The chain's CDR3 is CASSAVWGQVNTEAFF. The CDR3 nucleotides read TGTGCCAGCAGTGCGGTTTGGGGACAGGTGAACACTGAAGCTTTCTTT.